A single sample is the source of the 7 T cell receptor beta chains below, sequenced in a study of CD8 T cells in ankylosing spondylitis. Using its own MiXCR run on the 5' RACE reads, TCRdb lists one record per CDR3 protein. Of roughly 250,000 distinct CDR3 sequences listed, 8.6% are singletons. The sample comprised blood, either unsorted or a sorted T cell fraction (not recorded which). These receptors were taken from a male donor with ankylosing spondylitis or in good health (not recorded which).

The chain employs TRBV6-5 and TRBJ2-3; the D is unclear. Germline V gene lookup returns CDR1 MNHEY and CDR2 SVGAGI. Trimming pared 2 bases from V and 2 bases from J, leaving 8 bases between. This CDR3 is built from 14 residues. The CDR3 loop reads CASSYGVVTDTQYF. The CDR3 nucleotides read TGTGCCAGCAGTTACGGGGTGGTCACAGATACGCAGTATTTT.

This clonotype showed up many times. This chain connects TRBV5-6 to TRBJ2-4, with 7 nucleotides matching TRBD2. This CDR3 region has 13 residues. CDR1 SGHDT and CDR2 YYEEEE come from the germline V gene. V lost 2 bases and J lost 6; bases outside the gene matches: 2. CDR3 in DNA: TGTGCCAGCAGCTTAGCGGGGATAAACATTCAGTACTTC. Its protein product is CASSLAGINIQYF.

This clonotype showed up many times. The V gene is TRBV20-1, the J gene TRBJ1-1; D remains ambiguous. V was clipped by 6 bases and J by 1 base, with 15 bases between them. Germline V gene data show CDR1 as DFQATT and CDR2 as SNEGSKA (reference sequence). The CDR3 has 14 amino acids. CDR3 in DNA: TGCAGTGCCTCATCGGTACAGCAGAACACTGAAGCTTTCTTT. Its protein is CSASSVQQNTEAFF.

This clonotype has at least ten counts. This rearrangement joins TRBV5-6 to TRBJ1-6; no definite D call. The CDR3 runs 15 residues. V was shortened by 4 bases and J by 0 bases, with 8 bases between the two germline ends. CDR1 and CDR2 (germline): SGHDT, YYEEEE. As DNA, the CDR3 is TGTGCCAGCAGCACTGTTAGCTCCTATAATTCACCCCTCCACTTT. Translated: CASSTVSSYNSPLHF.

In its sample, this clonotype was seen many times. Here the CDR3 reads CAISVERESTDTQYF. As DNA, the CDR3 is TGTGCCATCAGTGTCGAGCGGGAGAGCACAGATACGCAGTATTTT. The rearrangement joins TRBV10-3 to TRBJ2-3, with 8 bases that match TRBD2. With V trimmed by 4 bases and J by 0 bases, 3 bases remained unmatched. Germline V gene sequence: CDR1 ENHRY, CDR2 SYGVKD. The CDR3 runs to 15 residues.

This clonotype was picked up many times. The chain employs TRBV5-1 and TRBJ2-3; D gene ambiguous. The V end lost 3 bases, the J end lost 0 bases, and 8 bases lay between the germline ends. The CDR3 runs to 14 residues. CDR1 and CDR2 (germline): SGHRS, YFSETQ. CDR3 residues: CASSSGPSTDTQYF. The CDR3, as DNA: TGCGCCAGCAGCTCCGGGCCGAGCACAGATACGCAGTATTTT.

Concerning this clonotype: This may be a read error: a much more frequent sequence differs by one nucleotide. The rearrangement uses TRBV4-3 and TRBJ1-6; no reliable D call. This CDR3 has 13 amino acids. CDR1 is LGHNA, CDR2 YSLEER, per germline. The DNA for the CDR3 is TGCGCCAGCAGTAAAGATCGGGGTTCACCCCTCCGCTTT. It encodes CASSKDRGSPLRF.